Shown below are 20 T cell receptor beta chains from a single sample sequenced in a study of yellow fever vaccine responses in identical twins. TCRdb passed the RT-PCR reads through MiXCR, listing each CDR3 protein once. This table has around 13,000 distinct CDR3 sequences, approximately 88% appearing once. The sequences come from T cells from blood (PBMCs), unsorted or a sorted subset (not recorded which), collected before or after yellow fever vaccination (not recorded which). Receptors originate from a woman aged 18-30 years who received the yellow fever vaccine.

CDR3 protein: CAISESGPLAGNEQFF. The CDR3 DNA follows: TGTGCCATCAGTGAGTCGGGGCCACTAGCGGGCAATGAGCAGTTCTTC. V gene TRBV10-3 combines with J gene TRBJ2-1; TRBD2 matches at 9 bases. Germline CDR1 reads ENHRY; CDR2 reads SYGVKD. The CDR3 runs 16 residues. Germline trimming cut 0 bases from V and 6 bases from J; bases unmatched to any gene: 6.

The chain uses TRBV4-1 and TRBJ2-1; D is perhaps TRBD2 (5 bases). This CDR3 has 16 residues. Germline V lookup: CDR1 MGHRA, CDR2 YSYEKL. The V end was cut by 3 bases, the J end by 9 bases, with 21 bases between. CDR3 DNA sequence: TGCGCCAGCAGCCACCTGGACTTGTTGGTGTATGGTGAGCAGTTCTTC. This translates into CASSHLDLLVYGEQFF.

The J gene is TRBJ2-1, the V gene TRBV9; 8 bases fit TRBD2. Trimming took 0 bases from V and 6 from J; bases not matched to a gene: 5. Germline V gene data show CDR1 as SGDLS and CDR2 as YYNGEE. This CDR3 region has 15 residues. The CDR3 nucleotides are TGTGCCAGCAGCGTAGGGACTAGCATTCCCAATGAGCAGTTCTTC. This sequence encodes CASSVGTSIPNEQFF.

The chain uses TRBV11-2 and TRBJ2-1; D remains ambiguous. Germline V gene lookup returns CDR1 SGHAT and CDR2 FQNNGV. V gave up 7 bases and J gave up 5 bases, with 21 bases separating them. The CDR3 has 16 residues. The CDR3 loop is CASITPALALHNEQFF. Written as DNA, the CDR3 is TGTGCCAGCATCACCCCCGCTTTAGCCCTCCACAATGAGCAGTTCTTC.

The V call is TRBV28, the J call TRBJ2-7; tentatively, D is TRBD1 (6 bases). Germline V gene lookup returns CDR1 MDHEN and CDR2 SYDVKM. CDR3 length: 15 amino acids. The germline V and J ends were trimmed by 3 bases and 0 bases, with 12 bases remaining between them. CDR3 protein: CASSLVRTVSYEQYF. In DNA form, the CDR3 reads TGTGCCAGCAGTTTGGTCCGGACAGTCTCCTACGAGCAGTACTTC. Variable domain in full (rest from reference TRBV28 and TRBJ2-7): DVKVTQSSRYLVKRTGEKVFLECVQDMDHENMFWYRQDPGLGLRLIYFSYDVKMKEKGDIPEGYSVSREKKERFSLILESASTNQTSMYLCASSLVRTVSYEQYFGPGTRLTVT.

The chain is built from TRBV5-1 and TRBJ2-2, with unresolved D. V was shortened by 0 bases and J by 0 bases, with 6 bases between the two germline ends. The germline V gene encodes CDR1 SGHRS and CDR2 YFSETQ. The CDR3 loop spans 15 amino acids. The CDR3, as DNA: TGCGCCAGCAGCTTGGCGGGTCCGAACACCGGGGAGCTGTTTTTT. As protein: CASSLAGPNTGELFF.

This chain's CDR3 is CATSGTATYEQYF. The CDR3 DNA sequence: TGTGCCACCAGTGGGACAGCTACCTACGAGCAGTACTTC. V usage is TRBV24-1 and J usage is TRBJ2-7; D may be TRBD1 (6 bases). V was shortened by 5 bases and J by 2 bases, with 9 bases between the two germline ends. In germline, CDR1 is KGHDR, CDR2 SFDVKD. There are 13 residues in the CDR3.

J is TRBJ2-5 and V is TRBV5-1, with D perhaps matching TRBD1 or TRBD2 (6 bases each). The CDR3 contains 15 residues. Germline V gene sequence: CDR1 SGHRS, CDR2 YFSETQ. Trimming took 7 bases from V and 4 from J, leaving 20 bases between them. CDR3 bases: TGCGCCAGCGGGGTAAACGGGGGCACCGGAGAGACCCAGTACTTC. This translates into CASGVNGGTGETQYF.

The chain links TRBV7-6 to TRBJ1-5, with a weak D call TRBD1 (5 bases). CDR3 size: 13 residues. Germline CDR1 SGHVS, CDR2 FNYEAQ. V gave up 8 bases and J gave up 5 bases, with 13 bases separating them. For the CDR3, the DNA is TGTGCCAGCTCCCAGACAGCTGATCAGCCCCAGCATTTT. Amino acid sequence: CASSQTADQPQHF.

The chain recombines TRBV11-1 with TRBJ2-1; 11 bases map to TRBD2. With 4 bases clipped from V and 7 bases from J, the junction kept 9 bases outside the gene matches. Germline V lookup: CDR1 SGHAT, CDR2 FQDESV (reference sequence). The CDR3 consists of 16 residues. This chain's CDR3 is CASSSTGVAGGNEQFF. The CDR3 nucleotides read TGTGCCAGCAGCTCCACCGGTGTAGCGGGGGGGAATGAGCAGTTCTTC.

J is TRBJ2-5 and V is TRBV5-1; TRBD2 matches at 14 bases. V lost 0 bases to trimming and J lost 6 bases; unmatched junction nucleotides: 1. Looked up from germline, CDR1 is SGHRS and CDR2 is YFSETQ. The CDR3 has 15 amino acids. The CDR3 is CASSLGTSGRQTQYF. The CDR3 DNA reads as TGCGCCAGCAGCTTGGGGACTAGCGGGAGGCAGACCCAGTACTTC.

The rearrangement uses TRBV23-1 and TRBJ1-2, with TRBD1 matching over 9 bases. TRBV23-1 is known as an ORF, though its function is uncertain. The junction had 14 bases not matched to a gene; V was cut back by 7 bases and J by 8 bases. The CDR3 covers 15 residues. The CDR3 reads CASIRIRDRVCGYTF. CDR3 DNA: TGCGCCAGCATTAGGATCAGGGACAGGGTCTGCGGCTACACCTTC.

V gene TRBV29-1 combines with J gene TRBJ2-1; D perhaps matches TRBD1 (6 bases). Germline CDR1 and CDR2: SQVTM and ANQGSEA. The CDR3 sequence is 14 residues long. V was clipped by 6 bases and J by 2 bases, with 14 bases between them. The CDR3 coding sequence is TGCAGCGTCAACGACAGGCCACCCTACAATGAGCAGTTCTTC. This gives the protein CSVNDRPPYNEQFF.

The rearrangement joins TRBV9 to TRBJ2-5, with D uncertain. From germline, CDR1 is SGDLS and CDR2 YYNGEE. CDR3 length: 14 amino acids. The V and J ends lost 0 bases and 4 bases respectively, with 10 bases between them. Written as DNA, the CDR3 is TGTGCCAGCAGCGTAGCCCCAACCGGAGAGACCCAGTACTTC. Its translation: CASSVAPTGETQYF.

This clonotype has more than one count but fewer than ten. V gene TRBV29-1 combines with J gene TRBJ2-5; TRBD1 is a possible D gene (5 bases). Trimming shortened V by 8 bases and J by 4 bases, and 14 bases separated the two germline ends. CDR1 and CDR2 (germline): SQVTM, ANQGSEA. The length of the CDR3 is 12 residues. The CDR3: CSSSGWRETQYF. The DNA of the CDR3 is TGCAGCTCCTCAGGGTGGCGAGAGACCCAGTACTTC.

This chain connects TRBV11-1 to TRBJ2-1, with D tentatively TRBD1 or TRBD2 (5 bases each). The germline CDR1 and CDR2 sequences are SGHAT and FQDESV (reference sequence). Trimming left V 5 bases short and J 4 bases short, with 9 bases between. CDR3 length equals 13 residues. CDR3 amino acids: CASSGGSYNEQFF. The CDR3 DNA follows: TGTGCCAGCAGCGGGGGATCGTACAATGAGCAGTTCTTC.

The chain uses TRBV11-3 and TRBJ1-4, with 7 bases matching TRBD1. In germline, CDR1 is SGHNT, CDR2 YENEEA. This CDR3 contains 15 residues. The trim removed 5 bases at V and 7 bases at J, leaving 10 bases unmatched. CDR3 DNA sequence: TGTGCCAGCAGCAAATCGACAGGGTACCTTGAAAAACTGTTTTTT. It codes for CASSKSTGYLEKLFF.

The chain carries TRBV13 and TRBJ2-5; no definite D call. V was cut by 8 bases and J by 1 base, with 11 bases left in between. Germline CDR1 is PRHDT and CDR2 is FYEKMQ (reference sequence). This CDR3 spans 13 amino acids. As DNA, the CDR3 is TGTGCCAGCCAAGGAGAAGTCCAAGAGACCCAGTACTTC. This encodes CASQGEVQETQYF. Variable domain in full (rest from reference TRBV13 and TRBJ2-5): AAGVIQSPRHLIKEKRETATLKCYPIPRHDTVYWYQQGPGQDPQFLISFYEKMQSDKGSIPDRFSAQQFSDYHSELNMSSLELGDSALYFCASQGEVQETQYFGPGTRLLVL.

Of note for this clonotype: The conserved phenylalanine or tryptophan is not found at the CDR3 terminus, so this likely reflects a read error. The rearrangement joins TRBV2 to TRBJ1-1, with a tentative D call TRBD1 (5 bases). The V gene's germline CDR1 is SNHLY and CDR2 FYNNEI. Trimming took 5 bases from V and 1 from J, leaving 14 bases between them. CDR3 length: 15 amino acids. The CDR3 DNA follows: TGTGCCAGCAGTCCCCCTCGAGGGACGAACACTGAAGCTTTCCTT. It yields the protein CASSPPRGTNTEAFL.

This chain links TRBV13 with TRBJ1-1, with 8 bases lining up with TRBD1. Trimming at V came to 3 bases and at J to 2 bases, leaving 5 bases not matched to a gene. CDR3 length: 15 amino acids. Germline-derived CDR1 and CDR2 are PRHDT and FYEKMQ (reference sequence). Here the CDR3 DNA reads TGTGCCAGCAGCTTTGGACAGGGTCGAAACACTGAAGCTTTCTTT. It codes for CASSFGQGRNTEAFF.